The 27 T cell receptor beta chains reported below all come from one sample, sequenced in a study of beta chain features in type 1 diabetes. Expressed TCRB transcripts got sequenced, as all isolated RNA was reverse transcribed. Clones were sequenced by immunoSEQ multiplex PCR, and TCRdb holds only the in-frame ones, with some missing. The profile shows approximately 150,000 clones, more than 9% of them singletons. The sample comprised naive CD4+ T cells from blood. The receptors stem from a young man in good health.

The J gene is TRBJ1-2, the V gene TRBV15; 10 nucleotides line up with TRBD1. The V segment lost 4 bases and the J segment 4 bases; nucleotides outside the gene matches: 3. This CDR3 is built from 14 residues. CDR1 and CDR2 from the germline V gene are LNHNV and YYDKDF (reference sequence). CDR3 loop: CATSKGQGTYGYTF. The CDR3 DNA is TGTGCCACCAGCAAGGGACAGGGGACCTATGGCTACACCTTC.

This clone was recorded a few times. The CDR3 DNA is TGTGCCAGCAGCCCTAATGGGGGGGACCAAGAGACCCAGTACTTC. Translating gives CASSPNGGDQETQYF. V usage is TRBV9 and J usage is TRBJ2-5; TRBD2 matches 7 bases. The CDR3 length is 15 residues. The V segment lost 4 bases and the J segment 0 bases; nucleotides outside the gene matches: 6. Germline CDR1 SGDLS, CDR2 YYNGEE. The entire variable domain, with the rest obtained from reference TRBV9 and TRBJ2-5, is as follows: DSGVTQTPKHLITATGQRVTLRCSPRSGDLSVYWYQQSLDQGLQFLIQYYNGEERAKGNILERFSAQQFPDLHSELNLSSLELGDSALYFCASSPNGGDQETQYFGPGTRLLVL.

The sample holds many counts of this clone. This rearrangement joins TRBV29-1 to TRBJ2-1; TRBD1 matches at 7 bases. J lost 4 bases, V lost 1 base, and 7 bases had no gene match. The CDR3 runs to 15 residues. From germline, CDR1 is SQVTM and CDR2 ANQGSEA. DNA for the CDR3: TGCAGCGTTGAAGGGGACAGCCGGCCGTACAATGAGCAGTTCTTC. This translates into CSVEGDSRPYNEQFF.

V usage is TRBV6-5 and J usage is TRBJ2-2; tentative D call: TRBD2 (6 bases). Per the germline V gene, CDR1 is MNHEY and CDR2 is SVGAGI. This CDR3 contains 13 residues. V lost 5 bases and J lost 6, with 10 bases in between. The CDR3 reads CASSPTSPGELFF. The CDR3 bases are TGTGCCAGCAGTCCGACTAGTCCCGGGGAGCTGTTTTTT.

This clone has a count of ten or more. The CDR3: CASSSGQGAVEQYF. The CDR3 nucleotides are TGTGCCAGCAGCTCGGGACAGGGGGCAGTCGAGCAGTACTTC. This chain joins TRBV7-2 and TRBJ2-7, with 12 bases matching TRBD1. The germline CDR1 and CDR2 sequences are SGHTA and FQGNSA. J gave up 6 bases and V 4 bases, and 4 bases lay outside the gene matches. This CDR3 is built from 14 residues.

This chain links TRBV6-5 with TRBJ2-6; D gene ambiguous. The CDR3 contains 15 residues. Looked up from germline, CDR1 is MNHEY and CDR2 is SVGAGI. Trimming pared 7 bases from V and 2 bases from J, leaving 12 bases between. CDR3 nucleotide sequence: TGTGCCAGCATGAAACTCCTGGCTGGGGCCAACGTCCTGACTTTC. Its translation is CASMKLLAGANVLTF.

This clone was seen many times. The rearrangement joins TRBV4-3 to TRBJ1-5, with D possibly matching TRBD1 (6 bases). The CDR3 is 16 amino acids. The germline CDR1 and CDR2 sequences are LGHNA and YSLEER. Trimming left V 0 bases short and J 2 bases short, with 11 bases between. The DNA for the CDR3 is TGCGCCAGCAGCCAAGACCCGGGACAACGCAATCAGCCCCAGCATTTT. Translating it yields CASSQDPGQRNQPQHF.

The rearrangement uses TRBV7-9 and TRBJ2-3; weak D call: TRBD1 (6 bases). This CDR3 spans 15 amino acids. The ends were cut back, 2 bases at V and 5 bases at J, with 14 bases in the middle. Germline CDR1 and CDR2: SEHNR and FQNEAQ (reference sequence). This chain's CDR3 is CASSLKTRDIDTQYF. The CDR3 nucleotides read TGTGCCAGCAGCTTAAAGACACGGGACATAGATACGCAGTATTTT.

The chain has TRBV9 and TRBJ2-3; D not certain. The CDR3 consists of 15 residues. Germline V lookup: CDR1 SGDLS, CDR2 YYNGEE. The V end lost 3 bases, the J end lost 0 bases, and 11 bases lay between the germline ends. The CDR3 DNA reads as TGTGCCAGCAGCGCTGAGACACCTAGCACAGATACGCAGTATTTT. Residues: CASSAETPSTDTQYF.

This clone was detected a few times. This sequence joins TRBV9 and TRBJ2-7; D possibly corresponds to TRBD1 (6 bases). The V and J ends lost 2 bases and 3 bases respectively, with 9 bases between them. This CDR3 region has 13 residues. Germline V gene data show CDR1 as SGDLS and CDR2 as YYNGEE. The CDR3 DNA reads as TGTGCCAGCAGCGTTGGGGACAACTACGAGCAGTACTTC. Amino acids: CASSVGDNYEQYF.

This clone came up many times. V is TRBV7-9 and J is TRBJ1-5; D perhaps matches TRBD1 (5 bases). Looked up from germline, CDR1 is SEHNR and CDR2 is FQNEAQ (reference sequence). The V end was cut by 1 base, the J end by 6 bases, with 10 bases between. This CDR3 spans 14 amino acids. In DNA, the CDR3 is TGTGCCAGCAGCTTAGGACAGCCGGGTCAGCCCCAGCATTTT. The encoded protein is CASSLGQPGQPQHF.

This rearrangement joins TRBV9 to TRBJ2-2, with 10 nucleotides matching TRBD1. The germline CDR1 and CDR2 sequences are SGDLS and YYNGEE. The CDR3 covers 15 residues. V lost 8 bases, J lost 4 bases, and 8 bases stayed unmatched. The CDR3 loop is CASRQGAQGTGELFF. Here the CDR3 DNA reads TGTGCCAGTAGACAGGGGGCGCAGGGCACCGGGGAGCTGTTTTTT.

The chain uses TRBV6-5 and TRBJ2-5; 11 bases line up with TRBD2. The V gene end was trimmed by 4 bases and the J gene end by 5 bases; junction bases not matched to a gene: 9. The germline V gene has CDR1 MNHEY and CDR2 SVGAGI. This CDR3 is built from 16 residues. For the CDR3, the DNA is TGTGCCAGCAGTTCCAGACTAGCGGGGCGTAGGGAGACCCAGTACTTC. Translating it yields CASSSRLAGRRETQYF.

The rearrangement joins TRBV28 to TRBJ2-6, with TRBD1 matching 9 bases. The CDR3 spans 15 residues. CDR1 MDHEN and CDR2 SYDVKM come from the germline V gene. The V gene end was trimmed by 8 bases and the J gene end by 0 bases; junction bases not matched to a gene: 2. CDR3 nucleotides: TGTGCCAGCGCGACAGGGGGCTCTGGGGCCAACGTCCTGACTTTC. This codes for CASATGGSGANVLTF.

This clone was seen only a few times. The rearrangement joins TRBV28 to TRBJ1-3, with 12 positions matching TRBD1. This CDR3 contains 15 residues. Germline CDR1 reads MDHEN; CDR2 reads SYDVKM. V was pared by 6 bases and J by 5 bases, with 5 bases of the junction left unmatched. The CDR3 nucleotides are TGTGCCAGCAGAGGGACAGGGGGCGGGAGAAACACCATATATTTT. It encodes CASRGTGGGRNTIYF.

Here the CDR3 reads CASSLGLRDNEQFF. The CDR3 DNA reads TGTGCCAGCAGCCTCGGACTGAGGGACAATGAGCAGTTCTTC. The chain uses TRBV7-9 and TRBJ2-1, with D possibly being TRBD2 (5 bases). The CDR3 totals 14 residues. Trimming took off 5 bases at V and 5 bases at J, with 13 bases between the two ends. Germline V CDR1 and CDR2: SEHNR, FQNEAQ (reference sequence).

In this sample, this clone turned up many times. This chain joins TRBV28 and TRBJ2-3; 10 nucleotides agree with TRBD2. This CDR3 comprises 16 residues. V gave up 6 bases and J gave up 4 bases; unmatched junction bases: 10. CDR1 is MDHEN and CDR2 is SYDVKM in the germline V gene. In nucleotides, the CDR3 is TGTGCCAGCAGATCGTTCCTCGGGACTAGCGCAGATACGCAGTATTTT. It translates to CASRSFLGTSADTQYF.

The V call is TRBV2, the J call TRBJ2-4, with unresolved D. CDR3 size: 13 residues. V lost 8 bases and J 7 bases, leaving 15 bases between the germline ends. From germline, CDR1 is SNHLY and CDR2 FYNNEI. CDR3 sequence: CASGVWARNIQYF. In DNA, the CDR3 is TGTGCCAGCGGTGTCTGGGCACGGAACATTCAGTACTTC.

This clone was seen a handful of times. This chain joins TRBV7-2 and TRBJ2-2, with TRBD2 as a possible D gene (6 bases). The CDR3 loop spans 17 amino acids. From germline, CDR1 is SGHTA and CDR2 FQGNSA. V dropped 1 base and J dropped 3 bases, with 15 bases sitting between them. In DNA form, the CDR3 reads TGTGCCAGCAGCTTAGGCCCGCGGGACGGCGACACCGGGGAGCTGTTTTTT. Translation gives CASSLGPRDGDTGELFF.

The sample holds many counts of this clone. The rearrangement joins TRBV18 to TRBJ2-3; possibly TRBD1 for D (5 bases). With 3 bases removed from V and 2 bases from J, the gap between germline ends came to 9 bases. The germline gives CDR1 KGHSH, CDR2 LQKENI. This CDR3 contains 14 residues. This CDR3 reads CASSPRQTTDTQYF. The CDR3 region has the DNA TGTGCCAGCTCACCCCGACAGACCACAGATACGCAGTATTTT.

This clone came up a few times. The chain recombines TRBV4-3 with TRBJ1-2; D is ambiguous. This CDR3 spans 14 amino acids. CDR1 and CDR2 (germline): LGHNA, YSLEER. The V end was cut by 4 bases, the J end by 2 bases, with 11 bases between. In nucleotides, the CDR3 is TGCGCCAGCAGCCGGGCAACAGAGAACTATGGCTACACCTTC. It encodes CASSRATENYGYTF.

CDR3 in amino acids: CASSGLSGETQYF. CDR3 coding DNA: TGTGCCAGCAGCGGGTTGTCGGGGGAGACCCAGTACTTC. This chain joins TRBV6-6 and TRBJ2-5; maybe TRBD2 (5 bases). The CDR3 has 13 residues. The germline V gene encodes CDR1 MNHNY and CDR2 SVGAGI (reference sequence). Trimming removed 6 bases from V and 5 bases from J, with 13 bases in between.

This clone was detected a few times. This chain links TRBV2 with TRBJ1-4, with D unresolved. Germline lookup yields CDR1 SNHLY and CDR2 FYNNEI. Trimming removed 0 bases at V and 5 bases at J, with 10 bases between. The length of the CDR3 is 15 residues. CDR3 DNA: TGTGCCAGCAGTGAAGCCACGGTCGCCAATGAAAAACTGTTTTTT. It yields the protein CASSEATVANEKLFF.

This sequence joins TRBV5-1 and TRBJ2-1, with D perhaps matching TRBD1 (5 bases). The V and J ends lost 1 base and 1 base respectively, with 12 bases between them. There are 16 residues in the CDR3. CDR1 SGHRS and CDR2 YFSETQ come from the germline V gene. The CDR3, as DNA: TGCGCCAGCAGCTTGTTGGTGGCAGGGTCCTACAATGAGCAGTTCTTC. Residues: CASSLLVAGSYNEQFF.

This clone was seen more than once but under ten times. This rearrangement joins TRBV5-4 to TRBJ2-7, with 8 positions matching TRBD1. After removal of 5 bases from V and 1 base from J, the junction contained 8 bases not matched to a gene. The CDR3 contains 15 residues. Germline CDR1 is SGHNT and CDR2 is YYREEE (reference sequence). CDR3 region: CASSGRQGASYEQYF. CDR3 nucleotides: TGTGCCAGCAGTGGTAGGCAGGGGGCTTCCTACGAGCAGTACTTC.

The V and J genes are TRBV6-5 and TRBJ2-1, with 9 bases fitting TRBD2. J was trimmed by 8 bases and V by 5 bases; bases with no gene match: 10. Germline CDR1 and CDR2: MNHEY and SVGAGI. This CDR3 has 15 amino acids. CDR3 bases: TGTGCCAGCAGTCCGGGACTAGCACGTGGCTATGAGCAGTTCTTC. Protein product: CASSPGLARGYEQFF.

This clone was detected ten times or more. V and J are TRBV29-1 and TRBJ2-7; TRBD1 matches 10 bases. CDR1 and CDR2 (germline): SQVTM, ANQGSEA. V shed 6 bases and J 5 bases; nucleotides not matched to a gene: 10. The CDR3 totals 14 residues. The CDR3 DNA is TGCAGCGTCAGCGGACAGGGGGGGGACAACGAGCAGTACTTC. This translates into CSVSGQGGDNEQYF.